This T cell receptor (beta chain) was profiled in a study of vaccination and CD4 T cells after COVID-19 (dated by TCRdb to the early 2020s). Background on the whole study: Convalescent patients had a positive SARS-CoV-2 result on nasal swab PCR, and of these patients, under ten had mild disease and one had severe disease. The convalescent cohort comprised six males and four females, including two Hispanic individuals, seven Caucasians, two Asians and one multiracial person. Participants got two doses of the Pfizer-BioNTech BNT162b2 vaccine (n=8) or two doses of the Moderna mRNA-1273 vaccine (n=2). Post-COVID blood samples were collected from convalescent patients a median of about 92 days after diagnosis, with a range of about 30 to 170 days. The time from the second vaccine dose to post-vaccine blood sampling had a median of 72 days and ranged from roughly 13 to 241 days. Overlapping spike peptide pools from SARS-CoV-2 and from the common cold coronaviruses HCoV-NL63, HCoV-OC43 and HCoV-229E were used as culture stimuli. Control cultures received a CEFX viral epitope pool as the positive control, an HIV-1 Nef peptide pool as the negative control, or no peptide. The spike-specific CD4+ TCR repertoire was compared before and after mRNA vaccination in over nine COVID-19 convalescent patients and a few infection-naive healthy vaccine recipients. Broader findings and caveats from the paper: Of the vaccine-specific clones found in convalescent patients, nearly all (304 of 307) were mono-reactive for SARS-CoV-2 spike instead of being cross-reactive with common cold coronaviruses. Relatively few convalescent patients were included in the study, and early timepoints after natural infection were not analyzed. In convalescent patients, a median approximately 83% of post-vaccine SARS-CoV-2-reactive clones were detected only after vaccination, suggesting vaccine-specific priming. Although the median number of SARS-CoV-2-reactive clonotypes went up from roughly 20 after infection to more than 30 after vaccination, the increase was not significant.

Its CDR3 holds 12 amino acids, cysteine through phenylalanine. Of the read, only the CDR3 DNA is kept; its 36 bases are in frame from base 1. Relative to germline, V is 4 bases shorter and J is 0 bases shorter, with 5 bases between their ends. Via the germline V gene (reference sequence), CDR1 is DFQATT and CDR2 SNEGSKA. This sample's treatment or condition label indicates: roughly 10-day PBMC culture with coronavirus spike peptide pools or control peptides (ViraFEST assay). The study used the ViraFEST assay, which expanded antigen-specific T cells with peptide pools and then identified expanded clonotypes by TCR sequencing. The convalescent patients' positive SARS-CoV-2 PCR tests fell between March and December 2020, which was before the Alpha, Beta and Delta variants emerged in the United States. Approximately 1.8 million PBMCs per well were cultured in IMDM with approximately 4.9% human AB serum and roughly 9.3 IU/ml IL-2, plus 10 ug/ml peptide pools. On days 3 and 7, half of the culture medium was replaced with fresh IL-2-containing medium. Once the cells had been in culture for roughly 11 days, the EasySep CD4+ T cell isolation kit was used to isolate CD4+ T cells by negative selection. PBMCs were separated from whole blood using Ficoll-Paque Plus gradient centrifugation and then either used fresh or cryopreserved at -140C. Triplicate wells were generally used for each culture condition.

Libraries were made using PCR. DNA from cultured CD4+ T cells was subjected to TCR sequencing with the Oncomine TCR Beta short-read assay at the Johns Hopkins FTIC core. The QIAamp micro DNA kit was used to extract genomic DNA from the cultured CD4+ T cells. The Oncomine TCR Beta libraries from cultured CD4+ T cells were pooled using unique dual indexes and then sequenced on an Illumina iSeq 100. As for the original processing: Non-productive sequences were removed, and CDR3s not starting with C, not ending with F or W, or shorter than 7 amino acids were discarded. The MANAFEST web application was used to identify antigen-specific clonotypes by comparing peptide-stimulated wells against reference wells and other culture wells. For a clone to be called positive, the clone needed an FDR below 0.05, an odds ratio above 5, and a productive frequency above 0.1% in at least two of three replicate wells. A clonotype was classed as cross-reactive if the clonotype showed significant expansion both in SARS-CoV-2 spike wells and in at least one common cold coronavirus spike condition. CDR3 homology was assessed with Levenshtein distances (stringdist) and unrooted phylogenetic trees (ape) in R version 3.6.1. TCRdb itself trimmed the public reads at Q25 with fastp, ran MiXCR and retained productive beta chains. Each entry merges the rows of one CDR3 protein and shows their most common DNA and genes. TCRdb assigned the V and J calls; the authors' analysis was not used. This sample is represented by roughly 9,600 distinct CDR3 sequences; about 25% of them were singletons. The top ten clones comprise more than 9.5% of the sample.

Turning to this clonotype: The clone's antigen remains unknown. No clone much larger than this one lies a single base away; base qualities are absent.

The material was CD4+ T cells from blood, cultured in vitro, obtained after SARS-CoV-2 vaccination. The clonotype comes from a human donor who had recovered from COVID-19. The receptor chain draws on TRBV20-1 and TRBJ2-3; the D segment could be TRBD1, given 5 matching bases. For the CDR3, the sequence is CSAKGSTDTQYF. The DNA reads TGCAGTGCTAAGGGGAGCACAGATACGCAGTATTTT.